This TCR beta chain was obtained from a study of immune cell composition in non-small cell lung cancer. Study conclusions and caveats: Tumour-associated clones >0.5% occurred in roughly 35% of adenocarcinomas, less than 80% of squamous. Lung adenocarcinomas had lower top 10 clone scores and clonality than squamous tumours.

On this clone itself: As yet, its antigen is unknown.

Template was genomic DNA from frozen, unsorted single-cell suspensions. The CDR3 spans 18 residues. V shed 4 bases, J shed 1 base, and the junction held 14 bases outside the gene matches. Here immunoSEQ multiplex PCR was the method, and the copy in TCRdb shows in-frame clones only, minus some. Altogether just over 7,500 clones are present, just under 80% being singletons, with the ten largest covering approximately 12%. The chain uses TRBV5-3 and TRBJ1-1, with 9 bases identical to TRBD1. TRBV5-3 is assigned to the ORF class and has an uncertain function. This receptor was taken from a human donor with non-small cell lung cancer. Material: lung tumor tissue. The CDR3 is CARSAKGYRGRGNTEAFF. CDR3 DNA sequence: TGTGCCAGAAGCGCCAAGGGTTACAGGGGGCGCGGGAACACTGAAGCTTTCTTT.